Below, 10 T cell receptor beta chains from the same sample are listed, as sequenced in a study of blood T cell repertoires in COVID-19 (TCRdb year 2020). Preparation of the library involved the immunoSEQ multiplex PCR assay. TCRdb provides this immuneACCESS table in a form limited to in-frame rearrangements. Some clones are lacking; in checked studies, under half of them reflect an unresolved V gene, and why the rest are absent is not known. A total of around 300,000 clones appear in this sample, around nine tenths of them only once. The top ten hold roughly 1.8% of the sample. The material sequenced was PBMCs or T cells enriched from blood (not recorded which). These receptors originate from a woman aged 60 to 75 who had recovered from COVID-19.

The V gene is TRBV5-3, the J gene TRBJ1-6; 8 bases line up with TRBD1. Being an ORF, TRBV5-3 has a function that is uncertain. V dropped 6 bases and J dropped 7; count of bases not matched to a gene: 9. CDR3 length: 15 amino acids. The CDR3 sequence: CARNLAGTGNSPLHF. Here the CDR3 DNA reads TGTGCCAGAAACCTCGCCGGGACAGGCAATTCACCCCTCCACTTT.

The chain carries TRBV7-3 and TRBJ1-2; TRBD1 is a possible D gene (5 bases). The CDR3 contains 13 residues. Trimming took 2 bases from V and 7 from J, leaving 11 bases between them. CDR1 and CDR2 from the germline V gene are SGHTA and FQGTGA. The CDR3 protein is CASSLSQGRGYTF. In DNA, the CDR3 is TGTGCCAGCAGCTTATCGCAGGGTCGTGGCTACACCTTC.

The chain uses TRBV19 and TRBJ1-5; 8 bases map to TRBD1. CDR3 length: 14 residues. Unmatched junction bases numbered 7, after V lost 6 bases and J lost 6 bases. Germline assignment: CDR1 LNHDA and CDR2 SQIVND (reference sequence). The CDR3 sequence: CASRVDRVSQPQHF. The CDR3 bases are TGTGCCAGTAGGGTGGACAGGGTGAGTCAGCCCCAGCATTTT.

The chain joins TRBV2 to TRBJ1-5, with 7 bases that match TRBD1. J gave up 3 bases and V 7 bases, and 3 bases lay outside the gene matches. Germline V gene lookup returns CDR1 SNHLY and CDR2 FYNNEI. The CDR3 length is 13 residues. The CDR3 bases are TGTGCCAGCAAAGGGACAGCCAATCAGCCCCAGCATTTT. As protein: CASKGTANQPQHF. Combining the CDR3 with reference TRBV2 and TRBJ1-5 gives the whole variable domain EPEVTQTPSHQVTQMGQEVILRCVPISNHLYFYWYRQILGQKVEFLVSFYNNEISEKSEIFDDQFSVERPDGSNFTLKIRSTKLEDSAMYFCASKGTANQPQHFGDGTRLSIL.

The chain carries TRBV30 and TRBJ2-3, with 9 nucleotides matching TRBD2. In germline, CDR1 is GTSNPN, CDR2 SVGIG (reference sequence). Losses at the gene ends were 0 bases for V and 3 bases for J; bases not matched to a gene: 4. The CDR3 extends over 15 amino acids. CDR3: CAWSVTGLATDTQYF. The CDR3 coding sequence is TGTGCCTGGAGTGTAACGGGACTAGCAACAGATACGCAGTATTTT.

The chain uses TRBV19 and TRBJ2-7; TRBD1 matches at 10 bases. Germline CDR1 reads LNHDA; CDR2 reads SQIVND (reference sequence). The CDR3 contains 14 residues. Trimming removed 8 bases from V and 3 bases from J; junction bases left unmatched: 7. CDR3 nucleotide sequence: TGTGCCAGTCGGGGACAGGGGATTTACTACGAGCAGTACTTC. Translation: CASRGQGIYYEQYF.

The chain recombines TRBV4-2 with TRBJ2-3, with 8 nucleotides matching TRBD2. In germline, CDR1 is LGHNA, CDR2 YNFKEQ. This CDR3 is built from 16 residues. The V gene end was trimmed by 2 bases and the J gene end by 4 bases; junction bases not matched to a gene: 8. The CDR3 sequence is CASSQPGLAMADTQYF. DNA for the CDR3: TGTGCCAGCAGCCAACCCGGACTAGCCATGGCAGATACGCAGTATTTT.

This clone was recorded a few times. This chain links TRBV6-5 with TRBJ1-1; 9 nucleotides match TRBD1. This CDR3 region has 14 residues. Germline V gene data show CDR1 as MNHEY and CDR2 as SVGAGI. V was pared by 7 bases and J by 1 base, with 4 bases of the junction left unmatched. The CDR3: CASTSTGGNTEAFF. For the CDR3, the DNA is TGTGCCAGCACCTCGACAGGGGGGAACACTGAAGCTTTCTTT.

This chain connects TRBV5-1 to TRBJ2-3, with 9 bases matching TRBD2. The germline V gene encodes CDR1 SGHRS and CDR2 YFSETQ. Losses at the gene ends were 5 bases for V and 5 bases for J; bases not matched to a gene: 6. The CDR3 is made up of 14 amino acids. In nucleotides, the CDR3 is TGCGCCAGCAGTATTAGCGGGAGAGAAGATACGCAGTATTTT. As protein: CASSISGREDTQYF.

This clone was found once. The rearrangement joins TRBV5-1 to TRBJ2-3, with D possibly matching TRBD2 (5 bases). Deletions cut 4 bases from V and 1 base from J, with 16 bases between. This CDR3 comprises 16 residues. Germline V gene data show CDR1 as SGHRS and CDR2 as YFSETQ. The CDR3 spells CASSRLGVVGTDTQYF. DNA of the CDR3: TGCGCCAGCAGCCGACTCGGGGTGGTTGGCACAGATACGCAGTATTTT.